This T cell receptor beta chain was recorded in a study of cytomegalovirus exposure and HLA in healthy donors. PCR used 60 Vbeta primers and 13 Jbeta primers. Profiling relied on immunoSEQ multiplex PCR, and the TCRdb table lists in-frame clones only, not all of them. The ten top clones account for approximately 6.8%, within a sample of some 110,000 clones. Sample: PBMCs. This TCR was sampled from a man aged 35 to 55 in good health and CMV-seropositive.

CDR3 loop: CASSIVVPGELFF. Here the CDR3 DNA reads TGTGCCAGTAGTATAGTAGTTCCCGGGGAGCTGTTTTTT. V usage is TRBV19 and J usage is TRBJ2-2; no definite D call. Trimming cost V 1 base and J 6 bases, with 6 bases left between them. The CDR3 runs 13 residues. Germline lookup yields CDR1 LNHDA and CDR2 SQIVND (reference sequence).